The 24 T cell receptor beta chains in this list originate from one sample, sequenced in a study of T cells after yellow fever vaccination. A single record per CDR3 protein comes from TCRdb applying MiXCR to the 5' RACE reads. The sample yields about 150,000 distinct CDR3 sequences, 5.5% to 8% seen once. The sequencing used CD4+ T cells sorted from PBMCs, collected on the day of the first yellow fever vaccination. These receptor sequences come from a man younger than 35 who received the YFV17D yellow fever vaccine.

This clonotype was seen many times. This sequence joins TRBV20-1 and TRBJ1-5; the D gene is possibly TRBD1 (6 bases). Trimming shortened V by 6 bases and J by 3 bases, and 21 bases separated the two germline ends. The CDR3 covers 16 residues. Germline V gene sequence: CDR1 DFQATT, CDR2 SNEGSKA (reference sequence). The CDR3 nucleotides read TGCAGTGCCCCTCCGGTTGGGGGGCGCATCAATCAGCCCCAGCATTTT. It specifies CSAPPVGGRINQPQHF.

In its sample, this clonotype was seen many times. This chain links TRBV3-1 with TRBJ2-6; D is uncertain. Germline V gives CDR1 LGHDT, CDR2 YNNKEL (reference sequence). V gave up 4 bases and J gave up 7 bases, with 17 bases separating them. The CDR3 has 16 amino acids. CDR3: CASSLRRTLPANVLTF. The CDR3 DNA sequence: TGTGCCAGCAGCCTACGGCGGACGCTCCCAGCCAACGTCCTGACTTTC.

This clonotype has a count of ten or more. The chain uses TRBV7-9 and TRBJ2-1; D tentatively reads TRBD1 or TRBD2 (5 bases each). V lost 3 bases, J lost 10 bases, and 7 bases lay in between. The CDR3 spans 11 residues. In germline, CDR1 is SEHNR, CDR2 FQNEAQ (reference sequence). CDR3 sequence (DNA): TGTGCCAGCAGCTTGAGGGGCGAGCAGTTCTTC. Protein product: CASSLRGEQFF. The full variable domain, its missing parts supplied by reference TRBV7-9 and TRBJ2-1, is DTGVSQNPRHKITKRGQNVTFRCDPISEHNRLYWYRQTLGQGPEFLTYFQNEAQLEKSRLLSDRFSAERPKGSFSTLEIQRTEQGDSAMYLCASSLRGEQFFGPGTRLTVL.

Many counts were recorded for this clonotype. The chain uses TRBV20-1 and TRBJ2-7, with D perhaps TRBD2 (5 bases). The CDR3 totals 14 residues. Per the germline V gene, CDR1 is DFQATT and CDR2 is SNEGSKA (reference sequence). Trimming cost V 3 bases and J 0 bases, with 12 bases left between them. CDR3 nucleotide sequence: TGCAGTGCTAGGTTTGAGGGCCACTCCTACGAGCAGTACTTC. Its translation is CSARFEGHSYEQYF.

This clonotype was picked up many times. CDR3 coding DNA: TGTGCCAGCAGAACAGACAGGGTGCATGGCTACACCTTC. It translates to CASRTDRVHGYTF. V is TRBV6-6 and J is TRBJ1-2; 7 bases line up with TRBD1. CDR3 length: 13 amino acids. V trimming: 6 bases; J trimming: 6 bases; junction bases outside the gene matches: 7. CDR1 is MNHNY, CDR2 SVGAGI, per germline (reference sequence).

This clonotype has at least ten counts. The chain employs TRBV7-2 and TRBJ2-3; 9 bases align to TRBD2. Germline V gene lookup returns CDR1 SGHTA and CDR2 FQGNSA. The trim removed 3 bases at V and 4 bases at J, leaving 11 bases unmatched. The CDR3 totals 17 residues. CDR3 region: CASSFSRLADTPDTQYF. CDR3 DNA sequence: TGTGCCAGCAGCTTCTCCAGACTAGCGGACACCCCAGATACGCAGTATTTT. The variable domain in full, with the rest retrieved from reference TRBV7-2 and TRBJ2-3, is GAGVSQSPSNKVTEKGKDVELRCDPISGHTALYWYRQSLGQGLEFLIYFQGNSAPDKSGLPSDRFSAERTGGSVSTLTIQRTQQEDSAVYLCASSFSRLADTPDTQYFGPGTRLTVL.

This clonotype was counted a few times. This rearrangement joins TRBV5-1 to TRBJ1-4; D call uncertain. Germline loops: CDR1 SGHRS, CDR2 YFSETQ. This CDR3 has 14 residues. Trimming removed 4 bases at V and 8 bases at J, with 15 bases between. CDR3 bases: TGCGCCAGCAGCAGTCAAACCGACGGGGAAAAACTGTTTTTT. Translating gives CASSSQTDGEKLFF.

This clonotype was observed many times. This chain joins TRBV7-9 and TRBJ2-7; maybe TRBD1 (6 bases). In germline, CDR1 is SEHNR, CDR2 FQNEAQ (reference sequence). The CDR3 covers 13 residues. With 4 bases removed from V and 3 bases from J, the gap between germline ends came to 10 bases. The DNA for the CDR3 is TGTGCCAGCAGCTCACAGGGATTCTACGAGCAGTACTTC. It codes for CASSSQGFYEQYF.

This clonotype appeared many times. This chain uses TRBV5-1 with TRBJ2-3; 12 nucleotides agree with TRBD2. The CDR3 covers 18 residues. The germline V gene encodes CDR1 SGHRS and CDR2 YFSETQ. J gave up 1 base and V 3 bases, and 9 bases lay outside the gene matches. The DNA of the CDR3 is TGCGCCAGCAGCTACCGACTAGCGGGGGCCCGGGGCACAGATACGCAGTATTTT. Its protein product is CASSYRLAGARGTDTQYF.

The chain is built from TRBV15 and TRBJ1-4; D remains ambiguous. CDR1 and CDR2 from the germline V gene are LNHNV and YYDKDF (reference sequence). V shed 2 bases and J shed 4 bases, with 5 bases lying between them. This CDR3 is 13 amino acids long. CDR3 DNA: TGTGCCACCAGCAGAACCGTTAATGAAAAACTGTTTTTT. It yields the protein CATSRTVNEKLFF. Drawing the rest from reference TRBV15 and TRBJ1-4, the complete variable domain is DAMVIQNPRYQVTQFGKPVTLSCSQTLNHNVMYWYQQKSSQAPKLLFHYYDKDFNNEADTPDNFQSRRPNTSFCFLDIRSPGLGDTAMYLCATSRTVNEKLFFGSGTQLSVL.

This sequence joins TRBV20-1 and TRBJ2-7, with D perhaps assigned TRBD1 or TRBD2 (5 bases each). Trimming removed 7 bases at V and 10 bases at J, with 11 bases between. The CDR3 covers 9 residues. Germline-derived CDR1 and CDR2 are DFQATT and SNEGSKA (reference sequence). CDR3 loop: CSGPRDQYV. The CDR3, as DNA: TGCAGTGGACCAAGGGACCAGTACGTC.

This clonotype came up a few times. CDR3 residues: CASSYWTGTDYGYTF. The CDR3, as DNA: TGTGCCAGCAGTTACTGGACAGGGACTGACTATGGCTACACCTTC. The genes are TRBV6-2 or TRBV6-3 and TRBJ1-2; 8 nucleotides align to TRBD1. Trimming removed 1 base from V and 3 bases from J; junction bases left unmatched: 4. The CDR3 sequence is 15 residues long. Germline CDR1 and CDR2: MNHEY and SVGEGT.

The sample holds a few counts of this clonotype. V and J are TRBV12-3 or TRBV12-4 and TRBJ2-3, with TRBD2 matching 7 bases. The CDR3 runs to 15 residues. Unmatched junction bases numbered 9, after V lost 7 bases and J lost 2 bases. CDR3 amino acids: CASKEASGFTDTQYF. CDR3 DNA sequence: TGTGCCAGCAAGGAGGCTAGCGGATTCACAGATACGCAGTATTTT.

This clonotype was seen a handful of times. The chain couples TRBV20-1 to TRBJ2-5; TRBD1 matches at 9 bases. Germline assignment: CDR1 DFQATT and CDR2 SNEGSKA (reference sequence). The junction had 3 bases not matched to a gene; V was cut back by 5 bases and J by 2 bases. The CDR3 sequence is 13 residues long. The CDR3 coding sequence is TGCAGTGCTGGACAGGGGATACAAGAGACCCAGTACTTC. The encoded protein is CSAGQGIQETQYF.

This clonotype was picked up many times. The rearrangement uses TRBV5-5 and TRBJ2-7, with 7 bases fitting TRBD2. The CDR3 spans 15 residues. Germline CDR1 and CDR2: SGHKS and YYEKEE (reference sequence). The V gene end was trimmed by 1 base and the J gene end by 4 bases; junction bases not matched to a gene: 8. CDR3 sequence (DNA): TGTGCCAGCAGCTTGTTCGGGGGGATCGAGTACGAGCAGTACTTC. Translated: CASSLFGGIEYEQYF.

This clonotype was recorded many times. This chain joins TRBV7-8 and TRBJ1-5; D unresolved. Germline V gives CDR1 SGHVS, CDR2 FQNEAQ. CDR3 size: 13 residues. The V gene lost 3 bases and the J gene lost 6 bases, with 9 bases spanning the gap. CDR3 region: CASSFAELQPQHF. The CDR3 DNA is TGTGCCAGCAGCTTTGCAGAGCTTCAGCCCCAGCATTTT.

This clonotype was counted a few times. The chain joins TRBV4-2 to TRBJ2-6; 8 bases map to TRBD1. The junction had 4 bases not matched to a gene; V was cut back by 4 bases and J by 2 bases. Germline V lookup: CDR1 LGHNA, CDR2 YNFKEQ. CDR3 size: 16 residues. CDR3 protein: CASSPGTGAGANVLTF. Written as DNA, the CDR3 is TGTGCCAGCAGCCCAGGGACAGGAGCTGGGGCCAACGTCCTGACTTTC.

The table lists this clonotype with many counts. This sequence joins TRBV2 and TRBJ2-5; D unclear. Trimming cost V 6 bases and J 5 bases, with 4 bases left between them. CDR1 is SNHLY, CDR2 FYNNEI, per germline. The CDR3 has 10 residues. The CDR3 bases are TGTGCCAGCAGGGAGGAGACCCAGTACTTC. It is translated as CASREETQYF.

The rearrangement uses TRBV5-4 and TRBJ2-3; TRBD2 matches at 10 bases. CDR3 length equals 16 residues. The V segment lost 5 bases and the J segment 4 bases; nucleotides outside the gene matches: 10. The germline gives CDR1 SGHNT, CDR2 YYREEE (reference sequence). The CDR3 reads CASSLGISGGADTQYF. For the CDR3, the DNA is TGTGCCAGCAGTTTAGGAATCAGCGGGGGGGCAGATACGCAGTATTTT. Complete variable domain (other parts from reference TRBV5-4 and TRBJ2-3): ETGVTQSPTHLIKTRGQQVTLRCSSQSGHNTVSWYQQALGQGPQFIFQYYREEENGRGNFPPRFSGLQFPNYSSELNVNALELDDSALYLCASSLGISGGADTQYFGPGTRLTVL.

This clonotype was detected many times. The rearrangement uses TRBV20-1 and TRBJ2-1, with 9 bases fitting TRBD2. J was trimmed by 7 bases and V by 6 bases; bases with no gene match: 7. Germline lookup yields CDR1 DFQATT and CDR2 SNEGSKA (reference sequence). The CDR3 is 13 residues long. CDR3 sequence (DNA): TGCAGTGCAACGACTAGCGGAGCGAATGAGCAGTTCTTC. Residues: CSATTSGANEQFF.

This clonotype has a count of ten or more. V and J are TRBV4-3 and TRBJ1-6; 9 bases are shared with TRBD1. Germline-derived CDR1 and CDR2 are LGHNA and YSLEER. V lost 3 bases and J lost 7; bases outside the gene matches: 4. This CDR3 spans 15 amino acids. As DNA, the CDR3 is TGCGCCAGCAGCCATTACGGACAGGGGAATTCACCCCTCCACTTT. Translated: CASSHYGQGNSPLHF.

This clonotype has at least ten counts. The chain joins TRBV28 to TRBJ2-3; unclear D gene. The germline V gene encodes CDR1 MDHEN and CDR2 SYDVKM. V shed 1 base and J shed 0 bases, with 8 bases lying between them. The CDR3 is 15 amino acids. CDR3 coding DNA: TGTGCCAGCAGTTTATTAAAACTTAGCACAGATACGCAGTATTTT. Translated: CASSLLKLSTDTQYF.

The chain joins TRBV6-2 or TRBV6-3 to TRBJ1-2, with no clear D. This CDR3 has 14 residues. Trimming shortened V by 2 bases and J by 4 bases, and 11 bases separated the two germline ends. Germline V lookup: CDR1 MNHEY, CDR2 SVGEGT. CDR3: CASSYEGSVYGYTF. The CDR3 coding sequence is TGTGCCAGCAGTTACGAAGGCAGCGTCTATGGCTACACCTTC.

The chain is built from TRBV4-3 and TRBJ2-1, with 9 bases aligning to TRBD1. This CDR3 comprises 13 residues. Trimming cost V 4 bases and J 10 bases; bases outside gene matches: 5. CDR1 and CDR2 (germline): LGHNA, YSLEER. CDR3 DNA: TGCGCCAGCAGCCGGGGGACAGGGCGGGAGCAGTTCTTC. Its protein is CASSRGTGREQFF.